This TCR beta chain was sequenced for a study of PD-L1 blockade in urothelial cancer listed by TCRdb under 2017. Study-wide context: Every patient began therapy around 2014 and was given atezolizumab 1,200 mg intravenously every 3 weeks. About 85% of the roughly 29 patients were identified as males with urothelial cancer of bladder origin, and a prior smoking history was reported by 18 of 29 patients. Patients had an ECOG performance status of 0 or 1 and had received between 0 and 3 prior chemotherapy regimens. Blood samples were analyzed at two time points: 3 weeks after treatment start (second dose) and 6 weeks after treatment start. Blood samples gave median yields of around 140,000 T cells and approximately 80,000 unique TCRs, along with a median clonality of roughly 0.08. Somatic, immune and clinical correlates of response to PD-L1 blockade with atezolizumab in urothelial cancer were the focus of an exploratory multi-omic analysis. TCR sequencing covered pretreatment tumor samples and matched, serially collected peripheral blood taken before and after atezolizumab treatment. Durable clinical benefit was defined as progression-free survival longer than 6 months, and TCR features were also tested against progression-free and overall survival. In the same patients, whole exome sequencing and RNA sequencing of pretreatment tumors were performed in addition to TCR sequencing. Durable clinical benefit was achieved by nine patients and was not achieved by 20 patients. Pretreatment blood TCR-seq was available for nearly 30 patients, at least one posttreatment blood collection was obtained for approximately 24 patients, and tumor TCR-seq was available for approximately 24 patients.

V trim: 4 bases; J trim: 5 bases; unmatched bases: 4. According to the germline V gene (reference sequence), CDR1 reads SGHKS and CDR2 reads YYEKEE. The CDR3 holds 15 amino acids from the cysteine to the phenylalanine. Of all the DNA, just the CDR3 is kept, 45 bases in frame from base 1. The research as a whole found: Among patients with durable benefit, tumor-associated TCR clones showed greater expansion in peripheral blood 3 weeks after treatment started (n ≈ 24, p = 0.022). Improved progression-free and overall survival was associated with having pretreatment peripheral blood TCR clonality below the median. Because the sample size was small (n of about 30) and many exploratory analyses were performed, the results are intended to be hypothesis-generating.

This clone was picked up a small number of times. Its recognized antigen is unknown. No per-base quality is available; no much larger clone lies one base away. Synthetic TCR analog templates were spiked into each PCR so that absolute template abundance could be estimated from read counts. TCRbeta CDR3 regions were amplified from genomic DNA with bias-controlled V and J gene primers using the immunoSEQ assay. Rearranged TCRbeta segments were sequenced at approximately 20X coverage. Per the authors' processing: Clustering was used to correct sequencing errors, and CDR3s were annotated against IMGT so that V, D and J genes could be assigned. Only productive TCRbeta rearrangements were used in downstream analyses, excluding out-of-frame or stop-codon sequences. Clonality was calculated as one minus the Shannon entropy normalized by the log of the number of unique productive sequences. Fisher's exact test with Benjamini-Hochberg correction, using a cutoff of adjusted p below 0.01, was how clones that differed between time points or between blood and tumor were identified. TCRdb took this table from immuneACCESS and kept in-frame rearrangements with V and J called. Such tables lack part of the clones; where checked against another copy, unresolved V genes explain under half of the gap, and the rest is unexplained. Clonal size and the V and J genes are those of that table, whereas D and trimming came from the DNA. Within this sample are 30,000 or so clones, with more than 65% of them counted one time only. In total, the top ten clones hold approximately 28% of the sample.

The cohort comprised about 30 patients with locally advanced or metastatic urothelial carcinoma treated at Memorial Sloan Kettering on a trial protocol. Peripheral blood mononuclear cells were collected pretreatment and during treatment, with between 1 and 8 total time points obtained per patient. The Qiagen DNeasy Blood extraction kit was used to purify genomic DNA from total PBMCs and tumor samples. PBMCs were collected pretreatment and during treatment and were isolated and stored as previously described. The sequence was obtained from a man in his sixties with urothelial cancer. Sequencing was performed on PBMCs, taken around atezolizumab (anti-PD-L1) treatment. Recombination joined TRBV5-5 with TRBJ2-1, with TRBD2 matching 12 junction bases. The DNA sequence reads TGTGCCAGCAGCCTGACTAGCGGGAGAAACAATGAGCAGTTCTTC. It codes for CASSLTSGRNNEQFF.